One T cell receptor beta chain is described in this entry. Antigen specificity is unknown. The CDR3 is 15 amino acids. Germline trimming cut 5 bases from V and 3 bases from J; bases unmatched to any gene: 10. Germline CDR1 is SGHNT and CDR2 is YENEEA. Repertoires were generated with immunoSEQ multiplex PCR, while TCRdb's copy carries only in-frame clones and drops some. The table records fewer than 150,000 clones, around nine tenths of them present only once. The study pooled second doses at about 4 or about 12 weeks. The data were obtained in a study of T cell responses to AZD1222 COVID-19 vaccine. Whole-study findings and limits: Within unmutated variant regions lay the reported targets of nearly half of spike-specific TCRs. Donors were chiefly white British, with a greater number of females, and clonal diversity was perhaps underestimated. Seropositive AZD1222 recipients at baseline numbered only 5 to 7.

V usage is TRBV11-3 and J usage is TRBJ2-7; 7 bases map to TRBD2. This TCR came from an adult who received the AZD1222 COVID-19 vaccine. Sample: peripheral blood, taken 28 days after the second AZD1222 dose. CDR3 sequence reads: CASSLGTGGSYEQYF. Written as DNA, the CDR3 is TGTGCCAGCAGCCTAGGGACGGGCGGGAGCTACGAGCAGTACTTC. The whole variable domain, remainder taken from reference TRBV11-3 and TRBJ2-7, is EAGVVQSPRYKIIEKKQPVAFWCNPISGHNTLYWYLQNLGQGPELLIRYENEEAVDDSQLPKDRFSAERLKGVDSTLKIQPAELGDSAVYLCASSLGTGGSYEQYFGPGTRLTVT.